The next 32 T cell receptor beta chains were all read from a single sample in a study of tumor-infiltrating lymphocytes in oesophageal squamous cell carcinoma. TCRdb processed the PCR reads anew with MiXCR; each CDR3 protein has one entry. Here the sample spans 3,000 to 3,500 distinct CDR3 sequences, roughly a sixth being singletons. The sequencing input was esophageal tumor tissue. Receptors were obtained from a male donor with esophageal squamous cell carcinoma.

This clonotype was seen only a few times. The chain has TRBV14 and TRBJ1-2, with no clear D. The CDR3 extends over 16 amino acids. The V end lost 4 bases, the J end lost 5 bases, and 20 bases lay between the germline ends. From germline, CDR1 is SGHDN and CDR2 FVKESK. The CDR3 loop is CASSPRTARQGYGYTF. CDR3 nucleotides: TGTGCCAGCAGCCCGCGGACGGCCCGGCAAGGGTATGGCTACACCTTC.

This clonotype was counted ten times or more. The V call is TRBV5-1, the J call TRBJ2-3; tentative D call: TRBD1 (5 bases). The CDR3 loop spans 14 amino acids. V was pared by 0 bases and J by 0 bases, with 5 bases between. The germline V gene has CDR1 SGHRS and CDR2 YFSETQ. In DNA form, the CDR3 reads TGCGCCAGCAGCTTGGACAGGAGCACAGATACGCAGTATTTT. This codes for CASSLDRSTDTQYF.

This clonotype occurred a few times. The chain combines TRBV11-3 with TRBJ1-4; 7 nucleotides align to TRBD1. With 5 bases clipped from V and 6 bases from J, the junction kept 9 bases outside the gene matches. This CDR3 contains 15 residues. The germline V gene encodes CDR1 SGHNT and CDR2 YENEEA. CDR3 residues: CASSGVGGAYEKLFF. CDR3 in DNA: TGTGCCAGCAGCGGAGTAGGGGGCGCGTATGAAAAACTGTTTTTT.

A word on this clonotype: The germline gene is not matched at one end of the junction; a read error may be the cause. Here the CDR3 DNA reads TGTGCCAGCAGGAAACAGGGGACATTCACAGATAGGCAGTGTTTT. It yields the protein CASRKQGTFTDRQCF. V gene TRBV7-8 combines with J gene TRBJ2-3; the match to TRBD1 covers 7 bases. CDR1 SGHVS and CDR2 FQNEAQ come from the germline V gene. This CDR3 has 15 residues.

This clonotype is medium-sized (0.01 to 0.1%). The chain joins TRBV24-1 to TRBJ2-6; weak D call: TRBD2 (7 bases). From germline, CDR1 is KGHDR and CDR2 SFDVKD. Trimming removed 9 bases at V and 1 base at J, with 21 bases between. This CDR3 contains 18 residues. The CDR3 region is CATGQGGGGWSGANVLTF. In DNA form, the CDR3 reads TGTGCCACCGGTCAGGGCGGGGGCGGGTGGTCTGGGGCCAACGTCCTGACTTTC.

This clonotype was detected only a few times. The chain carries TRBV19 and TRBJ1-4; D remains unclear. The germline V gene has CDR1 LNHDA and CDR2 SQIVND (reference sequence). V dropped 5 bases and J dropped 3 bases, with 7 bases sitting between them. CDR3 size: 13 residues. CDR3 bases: TGTGCCAGTAGTTGGCAGGCTAATGAAAAACTGTTTTTT. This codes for CASSWQANEKLFF.

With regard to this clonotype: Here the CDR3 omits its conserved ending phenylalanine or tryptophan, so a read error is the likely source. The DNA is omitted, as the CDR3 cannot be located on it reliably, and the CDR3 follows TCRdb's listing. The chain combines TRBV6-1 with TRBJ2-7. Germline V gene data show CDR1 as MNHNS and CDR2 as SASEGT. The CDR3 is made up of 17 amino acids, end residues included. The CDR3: CASRSHGRLNYGYTFGS.

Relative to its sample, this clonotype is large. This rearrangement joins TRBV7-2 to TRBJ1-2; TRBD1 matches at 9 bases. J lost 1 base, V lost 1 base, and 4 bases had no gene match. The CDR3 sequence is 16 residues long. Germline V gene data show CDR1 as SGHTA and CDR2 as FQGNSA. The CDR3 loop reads CASSLVQGAHNYGYTF. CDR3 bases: TGTGCCAGCAGCTTAGTACAGGGGGCTCATAACTATGGCTACACCTTC.

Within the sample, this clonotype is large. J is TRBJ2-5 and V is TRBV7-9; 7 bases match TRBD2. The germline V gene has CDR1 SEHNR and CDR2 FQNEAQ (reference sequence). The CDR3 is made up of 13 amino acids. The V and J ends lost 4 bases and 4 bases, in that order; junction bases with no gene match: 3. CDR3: CASSSGGSETQYF. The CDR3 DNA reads TGTGCCAGCAGCTCGGGGGGTTCAGAGACCCAGTACTTC.

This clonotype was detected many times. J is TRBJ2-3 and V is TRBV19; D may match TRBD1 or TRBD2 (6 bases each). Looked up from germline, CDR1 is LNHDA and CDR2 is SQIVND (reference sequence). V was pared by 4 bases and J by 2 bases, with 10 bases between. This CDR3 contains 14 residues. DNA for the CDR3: TGTGCCAGTAGTAGGTCGGGGGCCACAGATACGCAGTATTTT. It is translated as CASSRSGATDTQYF.

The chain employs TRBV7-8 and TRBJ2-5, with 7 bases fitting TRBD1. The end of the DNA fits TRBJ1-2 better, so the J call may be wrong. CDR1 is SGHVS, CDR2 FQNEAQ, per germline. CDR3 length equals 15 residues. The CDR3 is CASSQGQAALGGYTF. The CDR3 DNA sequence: TGTGCCAGCAGCCAAGGACAGGCTGCATTGGGTGGCTACACCTTC.

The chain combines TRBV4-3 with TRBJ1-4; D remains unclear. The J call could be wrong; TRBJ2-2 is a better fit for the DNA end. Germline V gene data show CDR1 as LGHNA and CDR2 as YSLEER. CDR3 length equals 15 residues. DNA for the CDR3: TGCGCCAGCAGCCAAGTCACAGACGCCGCCGGGGAGCTGTTTTTT. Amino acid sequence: CASSQVTDAAGELFF.

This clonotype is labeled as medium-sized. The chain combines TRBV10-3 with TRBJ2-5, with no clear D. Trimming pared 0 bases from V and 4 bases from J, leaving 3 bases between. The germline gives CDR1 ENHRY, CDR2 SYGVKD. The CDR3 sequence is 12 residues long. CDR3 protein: CAISESRETQYF. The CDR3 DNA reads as TGTGCCATCAGTGAGTCCCGAGAGACCCAGTACTTC.

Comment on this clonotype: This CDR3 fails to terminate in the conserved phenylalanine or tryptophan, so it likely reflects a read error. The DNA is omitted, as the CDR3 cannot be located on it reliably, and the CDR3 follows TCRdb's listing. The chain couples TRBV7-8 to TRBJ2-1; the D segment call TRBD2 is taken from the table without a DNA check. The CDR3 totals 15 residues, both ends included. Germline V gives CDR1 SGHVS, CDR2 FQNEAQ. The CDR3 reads CASSLGGNSPLHFGN.

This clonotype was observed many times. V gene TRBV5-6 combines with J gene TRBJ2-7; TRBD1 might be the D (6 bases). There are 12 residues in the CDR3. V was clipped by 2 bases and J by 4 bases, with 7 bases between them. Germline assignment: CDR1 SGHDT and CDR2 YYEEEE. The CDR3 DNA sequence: TGTGCCAGCAGCTTCACAGGGTACGAGCAGTACTTC. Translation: CASSFTGYEQYF.

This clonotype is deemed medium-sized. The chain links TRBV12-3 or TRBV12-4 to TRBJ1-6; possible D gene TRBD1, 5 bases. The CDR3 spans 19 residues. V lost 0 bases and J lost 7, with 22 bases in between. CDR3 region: CASSLALVRGGPSNSPLHF. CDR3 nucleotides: TGTGCCAGCAGTTTAGCGCTGGTACGCGGGGGTCCCTCGAATTCACCCCTCCACTTT.

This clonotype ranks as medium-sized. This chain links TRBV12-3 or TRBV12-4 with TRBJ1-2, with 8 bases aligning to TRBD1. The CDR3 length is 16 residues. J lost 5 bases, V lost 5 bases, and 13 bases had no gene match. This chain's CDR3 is CASSIGQGARRYGYTF. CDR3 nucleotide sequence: TGTGCCAGCAGTATCGGACAGGGCGCCAGACGGTATGGCTACACCTTC.

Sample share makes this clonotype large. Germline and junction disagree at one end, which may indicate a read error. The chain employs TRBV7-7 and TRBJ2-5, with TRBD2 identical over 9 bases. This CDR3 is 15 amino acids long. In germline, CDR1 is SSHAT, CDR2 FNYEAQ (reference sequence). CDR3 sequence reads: CASSFSGGPDETQYF. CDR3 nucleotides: TGTGCTAGCAGCTTCAGCGGGGGGCCAGATGAGACCCAGTACTTC.

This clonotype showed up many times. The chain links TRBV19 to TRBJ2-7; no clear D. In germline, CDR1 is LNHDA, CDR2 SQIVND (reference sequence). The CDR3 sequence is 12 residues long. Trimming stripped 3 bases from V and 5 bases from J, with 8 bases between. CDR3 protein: CASSILGNEQYF. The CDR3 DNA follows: TGTGCCAGTAGTATTCTGGGAAACGAGCAGTACTTC. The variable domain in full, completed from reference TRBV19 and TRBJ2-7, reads DGGITQSPKYLFRKEGQNVTLSCEQNLNHDAMYWYRQDPGQGLRLIYYSQIVNDFQKGDIAEGYSVSREKKESFPLTVTSAQKNPTAFYLCASSILGNEQYFGPGTRLTVT.

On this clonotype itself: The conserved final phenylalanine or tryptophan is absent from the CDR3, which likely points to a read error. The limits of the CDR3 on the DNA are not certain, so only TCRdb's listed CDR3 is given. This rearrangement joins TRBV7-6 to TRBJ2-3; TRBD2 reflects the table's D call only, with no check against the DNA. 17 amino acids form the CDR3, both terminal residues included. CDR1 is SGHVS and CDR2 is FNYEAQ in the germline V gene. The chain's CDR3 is CASSSKIGPSYEQYFGP.

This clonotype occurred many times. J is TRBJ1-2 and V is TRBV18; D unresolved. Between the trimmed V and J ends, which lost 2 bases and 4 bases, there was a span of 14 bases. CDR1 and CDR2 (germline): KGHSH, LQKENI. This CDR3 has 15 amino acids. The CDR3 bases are TGTGCCAGCTCACCAGGGCCGGGTGGAGGCTATGGCTACACCTTC. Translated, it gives CASSPGPGGGYGYTF.

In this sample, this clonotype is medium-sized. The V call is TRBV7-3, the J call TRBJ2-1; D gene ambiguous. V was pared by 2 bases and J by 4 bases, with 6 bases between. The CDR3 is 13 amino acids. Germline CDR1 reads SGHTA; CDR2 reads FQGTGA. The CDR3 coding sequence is TGTGCCAGCAGCTTAGGCAGTTACAATGAGCAGTTCTTC. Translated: CASSLGSYNEQFF.

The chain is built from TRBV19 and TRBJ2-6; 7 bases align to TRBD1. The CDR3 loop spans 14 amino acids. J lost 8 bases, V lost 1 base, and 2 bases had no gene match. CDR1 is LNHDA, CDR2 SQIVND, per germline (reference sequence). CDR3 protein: CASSIGQGTNVLTF. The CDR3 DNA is TGTGCCAGTAGTATAGGACAGGGCACCAACGTCCTGACTTTC.

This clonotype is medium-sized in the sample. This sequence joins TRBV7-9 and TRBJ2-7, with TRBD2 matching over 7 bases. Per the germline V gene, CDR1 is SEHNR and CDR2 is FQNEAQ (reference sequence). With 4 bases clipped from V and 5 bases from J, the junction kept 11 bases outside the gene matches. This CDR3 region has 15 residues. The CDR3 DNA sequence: TGTGCCAGCAGCTCCGAGGCCCAGCGGGGAAACGAGCAGTACTTC. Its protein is CASSSEAQRGNEQYF.

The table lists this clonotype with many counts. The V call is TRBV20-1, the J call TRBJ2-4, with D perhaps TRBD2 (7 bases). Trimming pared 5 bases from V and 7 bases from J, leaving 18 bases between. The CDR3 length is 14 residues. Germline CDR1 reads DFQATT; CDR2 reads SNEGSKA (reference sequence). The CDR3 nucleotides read TGCAGTGCTCTAGGGGGGGCTGGCGAGAACATTCAGTACTTC. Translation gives CSALGGAGENIQYF.

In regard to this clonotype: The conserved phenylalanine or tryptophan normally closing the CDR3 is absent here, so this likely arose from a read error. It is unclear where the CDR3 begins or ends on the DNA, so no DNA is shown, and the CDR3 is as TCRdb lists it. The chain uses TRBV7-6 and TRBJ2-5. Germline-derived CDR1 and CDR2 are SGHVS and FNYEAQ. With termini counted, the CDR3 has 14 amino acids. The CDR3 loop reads CASSLEGSEQYFGN.

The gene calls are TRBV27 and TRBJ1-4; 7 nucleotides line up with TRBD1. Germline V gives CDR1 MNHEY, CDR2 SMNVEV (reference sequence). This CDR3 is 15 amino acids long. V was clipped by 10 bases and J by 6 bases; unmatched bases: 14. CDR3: CATSRVEGAHEKLFF. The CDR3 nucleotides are TGTGCCACCTCCCGGGTTGAGGGGGCGCATGAAAAACTGTTTTTT.

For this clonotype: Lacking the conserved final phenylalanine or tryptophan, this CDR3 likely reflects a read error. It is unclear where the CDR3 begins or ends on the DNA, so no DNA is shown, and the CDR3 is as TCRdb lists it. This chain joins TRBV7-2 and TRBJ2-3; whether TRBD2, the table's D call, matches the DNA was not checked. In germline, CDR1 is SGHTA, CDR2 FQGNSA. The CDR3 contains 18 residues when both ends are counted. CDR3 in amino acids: CASSPTPGSYGYTFGSGT.

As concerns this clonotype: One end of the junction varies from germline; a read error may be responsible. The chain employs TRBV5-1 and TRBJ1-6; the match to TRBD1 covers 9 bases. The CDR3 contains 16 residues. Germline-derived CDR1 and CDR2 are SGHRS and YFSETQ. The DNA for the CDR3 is TGCGCCAGCAGCTTGGGGGCCGGACAGGGGAATTCACCCCTCCACTTC. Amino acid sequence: CASSLGAGQGNSPLHF.

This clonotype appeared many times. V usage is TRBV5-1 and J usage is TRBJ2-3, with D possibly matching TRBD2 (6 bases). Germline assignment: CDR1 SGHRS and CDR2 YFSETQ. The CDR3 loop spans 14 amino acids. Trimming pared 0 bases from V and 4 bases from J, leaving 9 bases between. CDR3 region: CASSLGGVADTQYF. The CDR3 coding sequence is TGCGCCAGCAGCTTGGGCGGGGTAGCAGATACGCAGTATTTT.

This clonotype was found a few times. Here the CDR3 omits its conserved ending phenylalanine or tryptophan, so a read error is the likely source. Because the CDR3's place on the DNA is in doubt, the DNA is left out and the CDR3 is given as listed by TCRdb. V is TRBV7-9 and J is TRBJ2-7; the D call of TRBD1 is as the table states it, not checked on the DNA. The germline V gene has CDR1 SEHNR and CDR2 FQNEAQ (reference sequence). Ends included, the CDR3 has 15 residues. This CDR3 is CASSATGVAGYTFGS.

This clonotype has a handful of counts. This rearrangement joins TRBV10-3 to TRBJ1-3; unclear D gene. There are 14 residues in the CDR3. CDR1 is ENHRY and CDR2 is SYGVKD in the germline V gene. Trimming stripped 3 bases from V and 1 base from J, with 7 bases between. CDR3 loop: CAISDSRSGNTIYF. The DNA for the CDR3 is TGTGCCATCAGTGACTCGAGATCTGGAAACACCATATATTTT.